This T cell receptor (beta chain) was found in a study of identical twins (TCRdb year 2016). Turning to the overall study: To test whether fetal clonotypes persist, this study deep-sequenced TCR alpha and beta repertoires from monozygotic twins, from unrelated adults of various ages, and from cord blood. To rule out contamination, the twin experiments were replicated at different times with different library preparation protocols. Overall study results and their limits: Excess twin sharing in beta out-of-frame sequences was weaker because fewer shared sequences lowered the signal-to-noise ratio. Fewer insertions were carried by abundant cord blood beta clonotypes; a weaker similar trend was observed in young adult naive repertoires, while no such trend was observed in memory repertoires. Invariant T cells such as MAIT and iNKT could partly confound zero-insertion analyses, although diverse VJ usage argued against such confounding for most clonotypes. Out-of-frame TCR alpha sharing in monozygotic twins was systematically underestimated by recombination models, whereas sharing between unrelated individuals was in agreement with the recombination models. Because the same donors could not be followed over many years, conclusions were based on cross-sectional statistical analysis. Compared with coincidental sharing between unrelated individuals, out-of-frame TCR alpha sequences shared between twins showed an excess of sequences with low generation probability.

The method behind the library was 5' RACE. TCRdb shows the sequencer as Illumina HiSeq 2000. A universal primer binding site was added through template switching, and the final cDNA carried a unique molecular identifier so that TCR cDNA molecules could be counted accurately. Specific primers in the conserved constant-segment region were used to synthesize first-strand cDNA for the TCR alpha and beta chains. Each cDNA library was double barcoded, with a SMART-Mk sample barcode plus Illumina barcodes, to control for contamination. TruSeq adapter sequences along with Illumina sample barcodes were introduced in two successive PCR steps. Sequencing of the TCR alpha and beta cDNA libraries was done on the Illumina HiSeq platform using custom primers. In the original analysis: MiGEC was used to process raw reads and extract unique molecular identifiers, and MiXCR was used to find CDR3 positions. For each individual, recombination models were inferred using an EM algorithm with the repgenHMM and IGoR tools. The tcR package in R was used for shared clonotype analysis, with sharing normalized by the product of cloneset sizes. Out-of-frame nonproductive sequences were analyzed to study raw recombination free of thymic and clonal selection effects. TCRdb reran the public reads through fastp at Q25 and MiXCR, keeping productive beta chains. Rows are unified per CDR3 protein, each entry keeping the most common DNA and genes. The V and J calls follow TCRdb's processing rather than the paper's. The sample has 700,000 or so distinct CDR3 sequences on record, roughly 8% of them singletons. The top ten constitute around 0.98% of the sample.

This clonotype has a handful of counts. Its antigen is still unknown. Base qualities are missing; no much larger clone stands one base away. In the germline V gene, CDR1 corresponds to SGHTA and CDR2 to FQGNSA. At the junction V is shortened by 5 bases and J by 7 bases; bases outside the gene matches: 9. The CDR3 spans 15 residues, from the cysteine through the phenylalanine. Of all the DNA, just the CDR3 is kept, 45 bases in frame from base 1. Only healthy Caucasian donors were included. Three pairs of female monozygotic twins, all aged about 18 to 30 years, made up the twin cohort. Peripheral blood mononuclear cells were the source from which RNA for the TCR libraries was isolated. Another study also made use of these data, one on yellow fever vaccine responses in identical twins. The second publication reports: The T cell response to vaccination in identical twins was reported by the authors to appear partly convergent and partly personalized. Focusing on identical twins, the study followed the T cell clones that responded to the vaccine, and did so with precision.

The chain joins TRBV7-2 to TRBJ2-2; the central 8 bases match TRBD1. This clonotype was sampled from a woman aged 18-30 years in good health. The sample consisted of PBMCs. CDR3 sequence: CASSPQGAPGGELFF. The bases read TGTGCCAGCAGCCCTCAGGGGGCGCCGGGCGGGGAGCTGTTTTTT.